This T cell receptor (beta chain) was identified in a study of T cells in Graves' hyperthyroidism and ophthalmopathy. Findings and limits, study-wide: Among thyroid clonotypes expanded above 0.001, most also appeared in blood. Ophthalmopathy cases were set apart from stable hyperthyroidism by a 13 V-J model.

The study defined stable Graves' hyperthyroidism as no ophthalmopathy progression within 18 months. Lactation, pregnancy, other autoimmune disease or uncontrolled infection led to exclusion of patients. This clonotype was counted many times. Its antigen is unknown. It was RNA transcripts that yielded the amplified TCR beta CDR3 regions. The HTBI primer set served for first-round RT-PCR of the TCR CDR3. TCRdb re-called the multiplex PCR reads with MiXCR, one entry per CDR3 protein. The top ten clones hold around a sixth of a sample with about 500,000 distinct CDR3 sequences, approximately 15% of them seen once. Sequencing input: blood. The TCR was taken from a woman aged 18-35 years with Graves' hyperthyroidism.

CDR3 nucleotide sequence: TGCGCCAGCAGTGTTGCGGACAGGGTCGACTACACCTTC. Protein product: CASSVADRVDYTF. The chain employs TRBV10-2 and TRBJ1-2; TRBD1 matches 8 bases. V shed 4 bases and J 10 bases; nucleotides not matched to a gene: 8. Germline V gene data show CDR1 as WSHSY and CDR2 as SAAADI. The CDR3 has 13 amino acids.